This T cell receptor (beta chain) is from a study of T cells after yellow fever vaccination. Points from the study as a whole: Reappearance after the booster was observed for most primary-vaccination clones (about 95% CD4, roughly 88% CD8). Overlap between CD4 and CD8 compartments was detected for a small share of clonotypes. A faster peak, day 5 versus 15, was reached by the weaker secondary response.

The CDR3 runs 13 residues. The germline V gene has CDR1 SQVTM and CDR2 ANQGSEA. V was clipped by 3 bases and J by 2 bases, with 5 bases between them. On this clonotype itself: What it recognizes is unknown.

TCRdb reprocessed the 5' RACE reads with MiXCR, giving one entry per CDR3 protein. The sample yields some 320,000 distinct CDR3 sequences, 8.5% to 10% seen once. The input for sequencing was PBMCs, taken on the day of the first yellow fever vaccination. The V call is TRBV29-1, the J call TRBJ2-6; no firm D call. This sequence originates from a man aged 18 to 30 who received the YFV17D yellow fever vaccine. DNA of the CDR3: TGCAGCGTTGACGGACCTGGGGCCAACGTCCTGACTTTC. Its protein product is CSVDGPGANVLTF.